The 21 T cell receptor beta chains given below trace back to one sample, sequenced in a study of cytomegalovirus exposure and HLA in healthy donors. A multiplex PCR was run with 60 Vbeta primers and 13 Jbeta primers. Sequencing used immunoSEQ multiplex PCR; TCRdb keeps in-frame clones, though not all of them. The data hold approximately 97,000 clones, with around 86% observed a single time. The sample taken for sequencing was PBMCs. The receptors shown here come from a woman in her sixties or seventies in good health and CMV-seropositive.

The chain recombines TRBV19 with TRBJ1-5; 7 bases align to TRBD1. The germline gives CDR1 LNHDA, CDR2 SQIVND (reference sequence). The J segment lost 8 bases and the V segment lost 3 bases, leaving 7 bases of the junction unmatched. The CDR3 consists of 14 residues. As DNA, the CDR3 is TGTGCCAGTAGTATGGTAGGGACAGATAAGCCCCAGCATTTT. This gives the protein CASSMVGTDKPQHF.

This chain connects TRBV6-5 to TRBJ2-5; D might be TRBD1 (5 bases). This CDR3 has 13 residues. Looked up from germline, CDR1 is MNHEY and CDR2 is SVGAGI. The V and J ends lost 5 bases and 4 bases respectively, with 11 bases between them. CDR3 in amino acids: CASSTGQGETQYF. The CDR3, as DNA: TGTGCCAGCAGTACGGGCCAGGGAGAGACCCAGTACTTC.

The table lists this clone with a few counts. The chain links TRBV6-1 to TRBJ2-7, with D tentatively TRBD2 (6 bases). V shed 3 bases and J shed 1 base, with 13 bases lying between them. The CDR3 extends over 15 amino acids. The germline gives CDR1 MNHNS, CDR2 SASEGT. Written as DNA, the CDR3 is TGTGCCAGCAGTGAGCCGCGGGGCCTATCCTACGAGCAGTACTTC. Its translation is CASSEPRGLSYEQYF.

CDR3 bases: TGTGCCAGCAGCTTTCGGGGGAGGAATGAGCAGTTCTTC. Its translation is CASSFRGRNEQFF. The chain uses TRBV7-9 and TRBJ2-1; a weak D match, TRBD2 (6 bases). In germline, CDR1 is SEHNR, CDR2 FQNEAQ (reference sequence). V dropped 3 bases and J dropped 7 bases, with 10 bases sitting between them. The CDR3 has 13 residues.

The rearrangement links TRBV7-2 to TRBJ2-5; D unresolved. The CDR3 has 12 residues. V lost 9 bases, J lost 2 bases, and 10 bases lay in between. Per germline, CDR1 SGHTA and CDR2 FQGNSA. The CDR3 DNA is TGTGCCAGTCAGAGGCCTCAAGAGACCCAGTACTTC. Translating it yields CASQRPQETQYF.

The rearrangement joins TRBV28 to TRBJ1-4; the D is unclear. There are 12 residues in the CDR3. V was trimmed by 2 bases and J by 13 bases, leaving 11 bases between them. Germline loops: CDR1 MDHEN, CDR2 SYDVKM. In DNA, the CDR3 is TGTGCCAGCAGTTTACGGGAGTTGGGACTGTTTTTT. It codes for CASSLRELGLFF. Looking up the rest from reference TRBV28 and TRBJ1-4 gives the full variable domain: DVKVTQSSRYLVKRTGEKVFLECVQDMDHENMFWYRQDPGLGLRLIYFSYDVKMKEKGDIPEGYSVSREKKERFSLILESASTNQTSMYLCASSLRELGLFFGSGTQLSVL.

DNA of the CDR3: TGTGCCAGTAGTATGGGGGCGCACACTGAAGCTTTCTTT. Its translation is CASSMGAHTEAFF. The chain couples TRBV19 to TRBJ1-1, with a tentative D call TRBD1 (6 bases). The V and J ends lost 3 bases and 3 bases respectively, with 8 bases between them. Germline V gives CDR1 LNHDA, CDR2 SQIVND (reference sequence). CDR3 length equals 13 residues.

The chain recombines TRBV25-1 with TRBJ2-7; TRBD1 matches at 10 bases. Germline lookup yields CDR1 MGHDK and CDR2 SYGVNS. J was trimmed by 3 bases and V by 5 bases; bases with no gene match: 16. The CDR3 extends over 18 amino acids. The CDR3 reads CASSPPGTGESGNYEQYF. CDR3 DNA: TGTGCCAGCAGTCCCCCCGGGACAGGGGAGAGTGGAAACTACGAGCAGTACTTC.

The V and J genes are TRBV2 and TRBJ1-1, with 7 bases aligning to TRBD1. Per the germline V gene, CDR1 is SNHLY and CDR2 is FYNNEI. The CDR3 consists of 13 residues. V shed 6 bases and J 3 bases; nucleotides not matched to a gene: 4. The CDR3 bases are TGTGCCAGCAGCGGGACAGTGGACACTGAAGCTTTCTTT. Its protein product is CASSGTVDTEAFF.

In its sample, this clone was seen once. The J gene is TRBJ1-5, the V gene TRBV18, with D possibly being TRBD1 (5 bases). V dropped 1 base and J dropped 3 bases, with 7 bases sitting between them. Germline V gives CDR1 KGHSH, CDR2 LQKENI. CDR3 size: 14 residues. The CDR3 sequence is CASSPQGDNQPQHF. DNA for the CDR3: TGTGCCAGCTCACCACAAGGGGACAATCAGCCCCAGCATTTT.

The chain has TRBV5-1 and TRBJ2-1; 11 bases are shared with TRBD2. Germline CDR1 reads SGHRS; CDR2 reads YFSETQ. With 5 bases clipped from V and 6 bases from J, the junction kept 7 bases outside the gene matches. The CDR3 covers 15 residues. The CDR3 loop is CASRDTSGSVNEQFF. In DNA, the CDR3 is TGCGCCAGCAGGGATACTAGCGGGAGCGTCAATGAGCAGTTCTTC.

This chain links TRBV18 with TRBJ2-2, with 9 positions matching TRBD1. This CDR3 has 14 residues. Trimming cost V 6 bases and J 3 bases; bases outside gene matches: 2. Germline V gene sequence: CDR1 KGHSH, CDR2 LQKENI. CDR3 in DNA: TGTGCCAGCTCCCGGGACAGGGACACCGGGGAGCTGTTTTTT. The encoded protein is CASSRDRDTGELFF.

As to this clone: The germline gene is not matched at one end of the junction; a read error may be the cause. The chain links TRBV14 to TRBJ2-1; D is undetermined. CDR1 and CDR2 from the germline V gene are SGHDN and FVKESK. CDR3 length equals 13 residues. CDR3 nucleotides: TGTGCCAGCAGCCAAGGACGCAGCTACGACTGGGTCTTC. It yields the protein CASSQGRSYDWVF.

A single count supports this clone. The DNA of the CDR3 is TGTGCCAGCAGCTTAGGGGGAGCTACAGATACGCAGTATTTT. Its translation: CASSLGGATDTQYF. This chain links TRBV7-2 with TRBJ2-3, with D possibly TRBD2 on 5 matching bases. CDR1 is SGHTA, CDR2 FQGNSA, per germline. V was pared by 1 base and J by 3 bases, with 8 bases between. This CDR3 has 14 amino acids.

The chain uses TRBV7-2 and TRBJ2-3; 7 positions match TRBD1. The CDR3 runs to 13 residues. Germline trimming cut 7 bases from V and 1 base from J; bases unmatched to any gene: 2. Germline V gene lookup returns CDR1 SGHTA and CDR2 FQGNSA. Written as DNA, the CDR3 is TGTGCCAGCAACCAGGGGGGCACAGATACGCAGTATTTT. Protein sequence: CASNQGGTDTQYF. The full variable domain, rest sourced from reference TRBV7-2 and TRBJ2-3, is GAGVSQSPSNKVTEKGKDVELRCDPISGHTALYWYRQSLGQGLEFLIYFQGNSAPDKSGLPSDRFSAERTGGSVSTLTIQRTQQEDSAVYLCASNQGGTDTQYFGPGTRLTVL.

The chain is built from TRBV6-4 and TRBJ2-1, with 8 bases aligning to TRBD1. This CDR3 region has 15 residues. Germline-derived CDR1 and CDR2 are MRHNA and SNTAGT. Trimming removed 4 bases from V and 6 bases from J; junction bases left unmatched: 8. DNA for the CDR3: TGTGCCAGCAGTGTTGAGACAGGGGCGTTCAATGAGCAGTTCTTC. As protein: CASSVETGAFNEQFF.

The genes are TRBV6-6 and TRBJ2-7, with 7 bases lining up with TRBD1. CDR1 and CDR2 from the germline V gene are MNHNY and SVGAGI (reference sequence). This CDR3 has 15 residues. The V segment lost 0 bases and the J segment 0 bases; nucleotides outside the gene matches: 2. The CDR3 nucleotides are TGTGCCAGCAGTTACTCGGGACAGAGCTCCTACGAGCAGTACTTC. This encodes CASSYSGQSSYEQYF.

This chain connects TRBV10-3 to TRBJ2-5; 9 bases align to TRBD1. After removal of 1 base from V and 11 bases from J, the junction contained 11 bases not matched to a gene. Per the germline V gene, CDR1 is ENHRY and CDR2 is SYGVKD. The CDR3 consists of 15 residues. The CDR3 coding sequence is TGTGCCATCAGTGAGTGGGGGACAGGGACGCGGGAGCAGTACTTC. Its translation: CAISEWGTGTREQYF.

The chain combines TRBV30 with TRBJ2-7, with 8 bases identical to TRBD1. CDR1 and CDR2 (germline): GTSNPN, SVGIG (reference sequence). Trimming at V came to 4 bases and at J to 2 bases, leaving 4 bases not matched to a gene. The CDR3 extends over 13 amino acids. Here the CDR3 reads CAWTRQGTYEQYF. CDR3 sequence (DNA): TGTGCCTGGACAAGACAGGGGACCTACGAGCAGTACTTC.

This clone occurred once. The chain has TRBV2 and TRBJ2-3, with 7 positions matching TRBD1. Germline loops: CDR1 SNHLY, CDR2 FYNNEI. The CDR3 runs 16 residues. V dropped 7 bases and J dropped 4; count of bases not matched to a gene: 14. The CDR3 DNA sequence: TGTGCCAGCACCTTGGGGACAGACCGGCGCTCAGATACGCAGTATTTT. Encoded protein: CASTLGTDRRSDTQYF.

The chain combines TRBV27 with TRBJ2-3; 7 nucleotides align to TRBD2. There are 14 residues in the CDR3. Germline CDR1 MNHEY, CDR2 SMNVEV (reference sequence). The trim removed 2 bases at V and 7 bases at J, leaving 6 bases unmatched. CDR3 DNA: TGTGCCAGCAGTTTAAAGGGCGGGAGACATACGCAGTATTTT. Its translation is CASSLKGGRHTQYF.